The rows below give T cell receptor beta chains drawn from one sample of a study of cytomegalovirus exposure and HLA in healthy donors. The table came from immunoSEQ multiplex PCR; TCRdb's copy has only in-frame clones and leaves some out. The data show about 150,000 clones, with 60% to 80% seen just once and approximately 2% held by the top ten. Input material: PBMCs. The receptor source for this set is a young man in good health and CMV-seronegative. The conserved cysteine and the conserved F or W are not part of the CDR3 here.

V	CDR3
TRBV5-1	ASSSTGLRSHEQY
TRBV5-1	ASSRGQNQETQY
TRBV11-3	ASSQMGGPDTQY
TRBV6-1	ASMRRMGLAY
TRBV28	ASSSGSTDTQY
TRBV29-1	SGDRADEQF
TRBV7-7	ASSLSPGTGELF
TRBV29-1	SAGRGASNIQY
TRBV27	ASSLYAGTSGGKQF
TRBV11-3	ASSVHRVGEQY
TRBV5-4	ASSFGGTAVSGNTIY
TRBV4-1	ASSQQSLQGGEQF
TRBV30	ALAGGGYEQY
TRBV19	ASSMLAMDEQF
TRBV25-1	ASSEYRYPGETQY
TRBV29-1	SARGQGNTEAF
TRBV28	ASSPGHQPQH
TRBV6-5	ATGTVNQPQH
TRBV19	ASRSGISIPYNEQF
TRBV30	AWSVAGWYEQY
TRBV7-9	ASSSIRGAGRTDTQY
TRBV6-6	ASSTPGGSEAF
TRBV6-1	ASSDRVWVSGANVLT
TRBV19	ASSIGWGELEF
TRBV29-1	SVRTGGATGYT
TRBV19	ASSLKGQSPFLGSNQPQH
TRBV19	ASSIIGGRRRTDTQY
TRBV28	ASSLRGGGNYGYT
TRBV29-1	SVAGLAGVSTDTQY